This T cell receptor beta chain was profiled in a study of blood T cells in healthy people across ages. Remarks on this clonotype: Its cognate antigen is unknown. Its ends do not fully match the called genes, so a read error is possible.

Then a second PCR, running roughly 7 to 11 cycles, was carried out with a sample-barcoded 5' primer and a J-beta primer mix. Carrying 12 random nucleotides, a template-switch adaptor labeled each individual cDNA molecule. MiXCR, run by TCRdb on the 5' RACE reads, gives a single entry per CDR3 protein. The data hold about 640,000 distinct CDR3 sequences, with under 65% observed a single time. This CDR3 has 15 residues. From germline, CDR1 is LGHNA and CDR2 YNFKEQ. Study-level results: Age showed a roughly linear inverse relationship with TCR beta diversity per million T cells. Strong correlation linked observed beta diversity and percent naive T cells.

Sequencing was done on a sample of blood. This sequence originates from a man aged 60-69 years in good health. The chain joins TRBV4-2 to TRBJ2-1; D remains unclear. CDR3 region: CAGSQVGAAYNEQFF. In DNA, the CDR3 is TGTGCCGGCAGCCAAGTAGGTGCGGCCTACAATGAGCAGTTCTTC.